The clone carrying this T cell receptor beta chain was counted only a few times. The data stem from a study of blood T cells in healthy people across ages. A second PCR of 7 to 11 cycles used a sample-barcoded 5' primer and a J-beta primer mix. TCRdb passed the 5' RACE reads through MiXCR, listing each CDR3 protein once. In the table there are more than 600,000 distinct CDR3 sequences, approximately 25% of which are singletons. The CDR3 is 15 residues long. Looked up from germline, CDR1 is MGHDK and CDR2 is SYGVNS. V shed 4 bases and J shed 0 bases, with 13 bases lying between them. The same specimen was also included in a second study, on T cells of mothers and their children.

This sequence originates from a boy between 10 and 17 years old in good health. Material for sequencing was blood. This chain joins TRBV25-1 and TRBJ2-7, with D perhaps TRBD2 (5 bases). CDR3 nucleotides: TGTGCCAGCAGTGCCTCTTCGGGGTTCTCCTACGAGCAGTACTTC. It specifies CASSASSGFSYEQYF.